The T cell receptor beta chain described here comes from a study of T cells after yellow fever vaccination. Study-wide background: Fractions containing few cells were prepared with SMART-Seq v4 Ultra Low Input. Study-wide results and limits: Among primary-vaccination clones, most reappeared after the booster, at 96% for CD4 and 88% for CD8.

CDR1 and CDR2 from the germline V gene are SGHRS and YFSETQ. This CDR3 is built from 15 residues. V dropped 0 bases and J dropped 2; count of bases not matched to a gene: 3. TCRdb fed the 5' RACE reads into MiXCR, producing one record per CDR3 protein. The sample lists 200,000 to 250,000 distinct CDR3 sequences; less than 3.5% were seen once. This clonotype has more than one count but fewer than ten. Its antigen remains unknown. Sequencing used CD4+ T cells sorted from PBMCs, obtained 10 days after the yellow fever booster vaccination. The chain recombines TRBV5-1 with TRBJ2-3, with TRBD2 identical over 7 bases. This clonotype was obtained from a man aged 18 to 29 who received the YFV17D yellow fever vaccine. The CDR3 loop is CASSLGDYPTDTQYF. In nucleotides, the CDR3 is TGCGCCAGCAGCTTGGGGGACTACCCCACAGATACGCAGTATTTT.